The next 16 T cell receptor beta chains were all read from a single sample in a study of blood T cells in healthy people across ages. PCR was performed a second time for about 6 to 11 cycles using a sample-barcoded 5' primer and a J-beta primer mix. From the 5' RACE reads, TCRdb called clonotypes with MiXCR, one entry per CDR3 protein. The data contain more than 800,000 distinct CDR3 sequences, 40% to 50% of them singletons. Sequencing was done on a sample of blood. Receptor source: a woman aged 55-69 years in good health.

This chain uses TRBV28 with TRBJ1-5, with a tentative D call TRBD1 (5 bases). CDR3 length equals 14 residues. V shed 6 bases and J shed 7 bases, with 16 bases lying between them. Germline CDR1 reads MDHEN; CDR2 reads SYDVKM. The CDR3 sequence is CASSGTQYRQPQHF. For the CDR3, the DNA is TGTGCCAGCAGCGGGACGCAGTATCGGCAGCCCCAGCATTTT. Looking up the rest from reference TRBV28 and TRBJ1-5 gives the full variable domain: DVKVTQSSRYLVKRTGEKVFLECVQDMDHENMFWYRQDPGLGLRLIYFSYDVKMKEKGDIPEGYSVSREKKERFSLILESASTNQTSMYLCASSGTQYRQPQHFGDGTRLSIL.

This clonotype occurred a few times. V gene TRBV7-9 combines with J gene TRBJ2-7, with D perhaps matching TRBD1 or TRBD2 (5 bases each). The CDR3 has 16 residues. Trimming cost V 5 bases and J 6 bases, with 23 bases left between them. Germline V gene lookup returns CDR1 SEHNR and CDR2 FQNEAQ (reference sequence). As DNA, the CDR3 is TGTGCCAGCAGCCGCCAATCCGGGGCCCGGTCCGGCGAGCAGTACTTC. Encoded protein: CASSRQSGARSGEQYF. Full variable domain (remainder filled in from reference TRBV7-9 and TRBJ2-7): DTGVSQNPRHKITKRGQNVTFRCDPISEHNRLYWYRQTLGQGPEFLTYFQNEAQLEKSRLLSDRFSAERPKGSFSTLEIQRTEQGDSAMYLCASSRQSGARSGEQYFGPGTRLTVT.

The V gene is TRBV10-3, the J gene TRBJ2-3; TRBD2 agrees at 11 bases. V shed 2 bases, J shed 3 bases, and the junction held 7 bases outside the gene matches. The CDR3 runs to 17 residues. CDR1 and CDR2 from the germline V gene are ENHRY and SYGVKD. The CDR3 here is CAISEVLAGGGTDTQYF. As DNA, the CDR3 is TGTGCCATCAGTGAGGTCCTAGCGGGAGGAGGGACAGATACGCAGTATTTT.

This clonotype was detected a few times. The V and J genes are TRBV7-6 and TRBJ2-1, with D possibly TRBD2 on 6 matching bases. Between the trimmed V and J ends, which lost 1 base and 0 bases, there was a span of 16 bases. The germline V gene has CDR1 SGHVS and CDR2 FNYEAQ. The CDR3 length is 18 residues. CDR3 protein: CASSLGAQEGNSYNEQFF. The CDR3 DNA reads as TGTGCCAGCAGCTTAGGGGCCCAGGAGGGGAACTCCTACAATGAGCAGTTCTTC.

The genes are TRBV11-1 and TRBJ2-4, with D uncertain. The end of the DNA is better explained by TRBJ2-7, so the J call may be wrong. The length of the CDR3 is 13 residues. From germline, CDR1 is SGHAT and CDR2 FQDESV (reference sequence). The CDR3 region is CASSPKMGYEQYF. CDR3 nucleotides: TGTGCCAGCAGCCCAAAGATGGGGTACGAGCAGTACTTC.

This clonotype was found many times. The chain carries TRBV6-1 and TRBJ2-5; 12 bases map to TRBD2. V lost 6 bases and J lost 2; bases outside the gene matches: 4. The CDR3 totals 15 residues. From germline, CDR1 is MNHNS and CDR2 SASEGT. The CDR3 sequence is CASSVLAGGQETQYF. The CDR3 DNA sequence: TGTGCCAGCAGCGTTCTAGCGGGAGGGCAAGAGACCCAGTACTTC.

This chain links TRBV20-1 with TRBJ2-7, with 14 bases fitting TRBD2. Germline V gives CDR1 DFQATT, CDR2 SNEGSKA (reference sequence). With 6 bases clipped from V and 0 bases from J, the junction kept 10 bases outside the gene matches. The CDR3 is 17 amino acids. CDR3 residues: CSASGLAGGASSYEQYF. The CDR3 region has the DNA TGCAGTGCCTCAGGACTAGCGGGAGGCGCGAGCTCCTACGAGCAGTACTTC.

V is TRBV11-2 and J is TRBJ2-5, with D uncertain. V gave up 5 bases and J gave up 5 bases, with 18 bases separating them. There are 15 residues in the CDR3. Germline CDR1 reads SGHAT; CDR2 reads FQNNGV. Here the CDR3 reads CASSPATSFAETQYF. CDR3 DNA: TGTGCCAGCAGCCCCGCCACGAGTTTTGCGGAGACCCAGTACTTC.

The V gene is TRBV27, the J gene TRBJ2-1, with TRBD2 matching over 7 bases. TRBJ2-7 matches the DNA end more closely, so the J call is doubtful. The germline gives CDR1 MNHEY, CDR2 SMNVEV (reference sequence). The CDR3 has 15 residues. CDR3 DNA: TGTGCCAGCAGTTTTTCGGCGGGAGCTGGATACGAGCAGTACTTC. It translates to CASSFSAGAGYEQYF.

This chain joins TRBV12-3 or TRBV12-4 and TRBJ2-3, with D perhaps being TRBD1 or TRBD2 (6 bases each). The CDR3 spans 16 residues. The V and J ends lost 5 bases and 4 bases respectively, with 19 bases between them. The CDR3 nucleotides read TGTGCCAGCAGTGTGGGAGGACAGTCGTTTTCAGATACGCAGTATTTT. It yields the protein CASSVGGQSFSDTQYF.

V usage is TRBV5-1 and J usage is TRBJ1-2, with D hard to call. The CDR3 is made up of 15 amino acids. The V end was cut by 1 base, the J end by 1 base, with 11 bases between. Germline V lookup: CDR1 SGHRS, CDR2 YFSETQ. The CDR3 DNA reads TGCGCCAGCAGCTTGAGGGCAGGAATTAACTATGGCTACACCTTC. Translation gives CASSLRAGINYGYTF.

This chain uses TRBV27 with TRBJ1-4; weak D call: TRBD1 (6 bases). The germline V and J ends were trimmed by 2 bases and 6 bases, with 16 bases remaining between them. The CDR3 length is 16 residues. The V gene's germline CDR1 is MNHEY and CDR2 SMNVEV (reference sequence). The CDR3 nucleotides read TGTGCCAGCAGTTTACTCTACGGGGGGCTGGATGAAAAACTGTTTTTT. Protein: CASSLLYGGLDEKLFF.

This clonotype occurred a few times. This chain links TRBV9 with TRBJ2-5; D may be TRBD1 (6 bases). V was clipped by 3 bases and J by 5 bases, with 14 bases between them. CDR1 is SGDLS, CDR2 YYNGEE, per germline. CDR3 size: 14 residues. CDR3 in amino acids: CASSEGDRTETQYF. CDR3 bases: TGTGCCAGCAGCGAGGGGGACCGCACGGAGACCCAGTACTTC.

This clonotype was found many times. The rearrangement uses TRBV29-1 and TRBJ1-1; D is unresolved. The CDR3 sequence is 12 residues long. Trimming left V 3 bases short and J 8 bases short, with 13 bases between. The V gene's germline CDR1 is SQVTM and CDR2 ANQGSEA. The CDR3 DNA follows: TGCAGCGTTGAGTACAGCTCATGGGAAGCTTTCTTT. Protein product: CSVEYSSWEAFF.

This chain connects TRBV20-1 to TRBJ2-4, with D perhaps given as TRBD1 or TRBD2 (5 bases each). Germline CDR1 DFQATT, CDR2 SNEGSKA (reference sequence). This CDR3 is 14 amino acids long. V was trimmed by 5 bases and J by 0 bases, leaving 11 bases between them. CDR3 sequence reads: CSALQGPAKNIQYF. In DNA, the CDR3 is TGCAGTGCTCTCCAGGGACCAGCCAAAAACATTCAGTACTTC.

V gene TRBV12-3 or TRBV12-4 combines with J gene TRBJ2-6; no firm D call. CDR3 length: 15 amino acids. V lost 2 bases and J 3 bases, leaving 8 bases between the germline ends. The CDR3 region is CASSLPPFGANVLTF. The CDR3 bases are TGTGCCAGCAGTTTACCCCCCTTTGGGGCCAACGTCCTGACTTTC.